These 20 T cell receptor beta chains were all obtained from the same sample, sequenced in a study of regulatory dendritic cells for organ transplantation. Sorted subsets were CFSE-labeled and cultured roughly 5 days with allogeneic dendritic cells. These receptors' antigens are unknown. Measured with immunoSEQ multiplex PCR; TCRdb has only the in-frame clones, and not every one. The sample includes over 20,000 clones, around 85% of them seen just once. Material: naive CD4+ T cells from blood cultured with regulatory dendritic cells. Subset: CD45RA+ naive T cells. Source of these receptors: a human donor in good health.

This clone was detected once. This chain links TRBV4-3 with TRBJ1-6, with unresolved D. Per the germline V gene, CDR1 is LGHNA and CDR2 is YSLEER. The CDR3 has 16 residues. V lost 2 bases, J lost 7 bases, and 15 bases lay in between. In DNA, the CDR3 is TGCGCCAGCAGCCAACCCGCTGGGGAGCTAAATTCACCCCTCCACTTT. Translated: CASSQPAGELNSPLHF.

The genes are TRBV30 and TRBJ2-7; D remains unclear. V lost 1 base to trimming and J lost 4 bases, with 8 bases between them. The CDR3 runs 12 residues. Germline V gives CDR1 GTSNPN, CDR2 SVGIG (reference sequence). The CDR3 loop reads CAWSDTFYEQYF. The CDR3 DNA is TGTGCCTGGAGTGACACCTTTTACGAGCAGTACTTC.

The rearrangement links TRBV7-9 to TRBJ2-7; 9 nucleotides agree with TRBD1. Germline values: CDR1 SEHNR, CDR2 FQNEAQ (reference sequence). The CDR3 runs to 15 residues. With 5 bases clipped from V and 1 base from J, the junction kept 6 bases outside the gene matches. The CDR3 region has the DNA TGTGCCAGCAGCCTCCGACAGGGGGGGTCCTACGAGCAGTACTTC. Translated, it gives CASSLRQGGSYEQYF.

The chain links TRBV5-1 to TRBJ2-3, with 9 bases fitting TRBD2. This CDR3 spans 18 amino acids. Germline lookup yields CDR1 SGHRS and CDR2 YFSETQ. V shed 4 bases, J shed 1 base, and the junction held 13 bases outside the gene matches. CDR3 DNA sequence: TGCGCCAGCAGCCCGAAGTTAAGCTGGACTAGCGGCACAGATACGCAGTATTTT. Amino acids: CASSPKLSWTSGTDTQYF.

The CDR3 sequence is CASSESTGPSGNTIYF. Written as DNA, the CDR3 is TGTGCCAGCAGCGAATCGACAGGCCCCTCTGGAAACACCATATATTTT. This sequence joins TRBV2 and TRBJ1-3, with a weak D call TRBD1 (6 bases). The CDR3 has 16 amino acids. Between the trimmed V and J ends, which lost 6 bases and 0 bases, there was a span of 15 bases. Per the germline V gene, CDR1 is SNHLY and CDR2 is FYNNEI.

V gene TRBV6-5 combines with J gene TRBJ2-7; D uncertain. Trimming took off 2 bases at V and 4 bases at J, with 3 bases between the two ends. The CDR3 sequence is 11 residues long. Per germline, CDR1 MNHEY and CDR2 SVGAGI. The CDR3 spells CASSYLYEQYF. In DNA, the CDR3 is TGTGCCAGCAGTTACCTTTACGAGCAGTACTTC.

The chain recombines TRBV28 with TRBJ2-1; 7 bases line up with TRBD1. The CDR3 runs 14 residues. V trimming: 5 bases; J trimming: 10 bases; junction bases outside the gene matches: 11. CDR1 is MDHEN and CDR2 is SYDVKM in the germline V gene. Here the CDR3 DNA reads TGTGCCAGCAGTACTCCTACAGGGGCCCCCGAGCAGTTCTTC. It translates to CASSTPTGAPEQFF.

The rearrangement uses TRBV19 and TRBJ2-5; D is ambiguous. Trimming left V 3 bases short and J 5 bases short, with 4 bases between. Germline lookup yields CDR1 LNHDA and CDR2 SQIVND (reference sequence). This CDR3 comprises 11 residues. CDR3 protein: CASSIRETQYF. The CDR3 region has the DNA TGTGCCAGTAGTATTCGCGAGACCCAGTACTTC.

The rearrangement joins TRBV7-2 to TRBJ2-1; D perhaps matches TRBD2 (5 bases). V lost 5 bases and J 5 bases, leaving 16 bases between the germline ends. Germline V gene lookup returns CDR1 SGHTA and CDR2 FQGNSA. The CDR3 has 15 residues. CDR3 residues: CASSPLAYGHNEQFF. The CDR3, as DNA: TGTGCCAGCAGCCCCTTAGCGTATGGCCACAATGAGCAGTTCTTC.

This CDR3 reads CASSLFASRGGQPQHF. The DNA for the CDR3 is TGTGCCAGCAGTTTATTCGCCTCGAGAGGCGGTCAGCCCCAGCATTTT. The chain carries TRBV27 and TRBJ1-5; D is unclear. The V gene lost 1 base and the J gene lost 6 bases, with 16 bases spanning the gap. This CDR3 spans 16 amino acids. The V gene's germline CDR1 is MNHEY and CDR2 SMNVEV (reference sequence).

The V gene is TRBV10-2, the J gene TRBJ2-4; 7 nucleotides align to TRBD2. Germline CDR1 reads WSHSY; CDR2 reads SAAADI. Trimming at V came to 7 bases and at J to 7 bases, leaving 7 bases not matched to a gene. CDR3 length: 13 amino acids. CDR3 sequence reads: CASTSREGNIQYF. The CDR3 DNA sequence: TGCGCCAGCACCTCCAGGGAGGGGAACATTCAGTACTTC.

V and J are TRBV7-6 and TRBJ2-7, with TRBD2 matching 7 bases. The CDR3 has 15 residues. J lost 4 bases, V lost 1 base, and 7 bases had no gene match. Germline values: CDR1 SGHVS, CDR2 FNYEAQ. CDR3 nucleotides: TGTGCCAGCAGCTTAGGACGCCTAGCGGCGTACGAGCAGTACTTC. Its protein is CASSLGRLAAYEQYF.

This sequence joins TRBV5-1 and TRBJ2-7; tentatively, D is TRBD1 (5 bases). Germline CDR1 is SGHRS and CDR2 is YFSETQ. The V and J ends lost 0 bases and 4 bases respectively, with 11 bases between them. This CDR3 region has 14 residues. CDR3: CASSLAGMDYEQYF. The CDR3 region has the DNA TGCGCCAGCAGCTTGGCAGGGATGGATTACGAGCAGTACTTC.

The chain uses TRBV6-5 and TRBJ1-1; 9 positions match TRBD1. With 0 bases clipped from V and 11 bases from J, the junction kept 7 bases outside the gene matches. Germline lookup yields CDR1 MNHEY and CDR2 SVGAGI. The CDR3 totals 14 residues. CDR3: CASSYSRDREPAFF. CDR3 in DNA: TGTGCCAGCAGTTACTCGAGGGACAGGGAACCCGCTTTCTTT.

The rearrangement joins TRBV13 to TRBJ2-1; tentative D call: TRBD2 (6 bases). The CDR3 extends over 15 amino acids. Germline values: CDR1 PRHDT, CDR2 FYEKMQ (reference sequence). The V gene lost 4 bases and the J gene lost 4 bases, with 14 bases spanning the gap. This CDR3 reads CASSSGGERYNEQFF. Written as DNA, the CDR3 is TGTGCCAGCAGCTCGGGCGGGGAGAGGTACAATGAGCAGTTCTTC.

CDR3 sequence: CASSFLPRTGGGYTF. For the CDR3, the DNA is TGTGCCAGCAGTTTCCTTCCGCGGACAGGGGGAGGCTACACCTTC. The J gene is TRBJ1-2, the V gene TRBV28, with 10 positions matching TRBD1. The CDR3 runs to 15 residues. The V gene's germline CDR1 is MDHEN and CDR2 SYDVKM. Trimming at V came to 3 bases and at J to 8 bases, leaving 9 bases not matched to a gene.

The chain joins TRBV11-1 to TRBJ1-2; the D gene is possibly TRBD1 (5 bases). This CDR3 is built from 14 residues. Germline V gives CDR1 SGHAT, CDR2 FQDESV (reference sequence). V dropped 8 bases and J dropped 4 bases, with 17 bases sitting between them. The CDR3 region has the DNA TGTGCCAGCGGCCACCTTGGGGGGATCTATGGCTACACCTTC. Translating gives CASGHLGGIYGYTF. The full variable domain, rest sourced from reference TRBV11-1 and TRBJ1-2, is EAEVAQSPRYKITEKSQAVAFWCDPISGHATLYWYRQILGQGPELLVQFQDESVVDDSQLPKDRFSAERLKGVDSTLKIQPAELGDSAMYLCASGHLGGIYGYTFGSGTRLTVV.

This clone occurred once. V is TRBV18 and J is TRBJ2-3; 8 bases align to TRBD1. V shed 3 bases and J 0 bases; nucleotides not matched to a gene: 8. Per the germline V gene, CDR1 is KGHSH and CDR2 is LQKENI. This CDR3 region has 17 residues. DNA of the CDR3: TGTGCCAGCTCACCCCCCCGGGACAGGTTTAGCACAGATACGCAGTATTTT. Protein: CASSPPRDRFSTDTQYF.

The rearrangement links TRBV7-9 to TRBJ1-1; D is perhaps TRBD1 (6 bases). The CDR3 extends over 15 amino acids. Germline V lookup: CDR1 SEHNR, CDR2 FQNEAQ (reference sequence). Trimming shortened V by 7 bases and J by 4 bases, and 19 bases separated the two germline ends. The CDR3 DNA is TGTGCCAGCATCGGGTGGGGGGCCGGTTCCACTGAAGCTTTCTTT. This encodes CASIGWGAGSTEAFF. The whole variable domain, filled in from reference TRBV7-9 and TRBJ1-1, reads DTGVSQNPRHKITKRGQNVTFRCDPISEHNRLYWYRQTLGQGPEFLTYFQNEAQLEKSRLLSDRFSAERPKGSFSTLEIQRTEQGDSAMYLCASIGWGAGSTEAFFGQGTRLTVV.

There are a few counts of this clone. This chain links TRBV15 with TRBJ1-2, with 7 bases identical to TRBD1. Germline V gives CDR1 LNHNV, CDR2 YYDKDF (reference sequence). V lost 5 bases and J lost 12; bases outside the gene matches: 12. The CDR3 consists of 13 residues. The CDR3 here is CATSLSPTGQNTF. For the CDR3, the DNA is TGTGCCACCAGCTTATCTCCGACAGGGCAGAACACCTTC. Supplemented by reference TRBV15 and TRBJ1-2, the full variable domain reads DAMVIQNPRYQVTQFGKPVTLSCSQTLNHNVMYWYQQKSSQAPKLLFHYYDKDFNNEADTPDNFQSRRPNTSFCFLDIRSPGLGDTAMYLCATSLSPTGQNTFGSGTRLTVV.